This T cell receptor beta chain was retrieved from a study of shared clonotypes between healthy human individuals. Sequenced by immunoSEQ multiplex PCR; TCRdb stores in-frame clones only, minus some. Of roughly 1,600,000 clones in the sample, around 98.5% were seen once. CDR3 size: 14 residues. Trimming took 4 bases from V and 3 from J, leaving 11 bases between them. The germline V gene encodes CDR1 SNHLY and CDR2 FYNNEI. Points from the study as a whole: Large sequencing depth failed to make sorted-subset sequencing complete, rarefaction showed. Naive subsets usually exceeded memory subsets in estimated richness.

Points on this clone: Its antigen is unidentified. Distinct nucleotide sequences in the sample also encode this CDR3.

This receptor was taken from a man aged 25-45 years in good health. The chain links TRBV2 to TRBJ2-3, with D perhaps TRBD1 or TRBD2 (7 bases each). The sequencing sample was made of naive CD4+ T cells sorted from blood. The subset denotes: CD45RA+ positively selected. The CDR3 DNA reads TGTGCCAGCAGTGTCCAGGGGGGGACAGATACGCAGTATTTT. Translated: CASSVQGGTDTQYF. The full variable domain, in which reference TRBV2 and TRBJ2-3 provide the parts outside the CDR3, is EPEVTQTPSHQVTQMGQEVILRCVPISNHLYFYWYRQILGQKVEFLVSFYNNEISEKSEIFDDQFSVERPDGSNFTLKIRSTKLEDSAMYFCASSVQGGTDTQYFGPGTRLTVL.